The 27 T cell receptor beta chains listed next were all sequenced from one sample in a study of cytomegalovirus exposure and HLA in healthy donors. The PCR contained 60 Vbeta and 13 Jbeta primers. Assay: immunoSEQ multiplex PCR; the TCRdb copy retains only in-frame clones and omits some. There are 150,000 to 200,000 clones in the sample; around 74% occur only once, and 2.5% to 3.5% lies in the top ten. Sequencing was performed on PBMCs. The receptors were gathered from a female donor in good health and CMV-seronegative.

The rearrangement joins TRBV7-2 to TRBJ2-7; a weak D match, TRBD2 (6 bases). The CDR3 spans 15 residues. The V and J ends lost 0 bases and 4 bases respectively, with 13 bases between them. In germline, CDR1 is SGHTA, CDR2 FQGNSA. The DNA for the CDR3 is TGTGCCAGCAGCTTAGCGGGGGGACTTAATTACGAGCAGTACTTC. The encoded protein is CASSLAGGLNYEQYF.

In DNA, the CDR3 is TGTGCCAGCAGTTTAAATGCCGGTAATTCACCCCTCCACTTT. Translation gives CASSLNAGNSPLHF. The J gene is TRBJ1-6, the V gene TRBV27; D not resolved. The CDR3 sequence is 14 residues long. V was pared by 2 bases and J by 6 bases, with 8 bases between. Germline V gene data show CDR1 as MNHEY and CDR2 as SMNVEV (reference sequence).

This chain links TRBV5-1 with TRBJ2-7, with D possibly being TRBD1 (6 bases). CDR3 length: 14 amino acids. Germline lookup yields CDR1 SGHRS and CDR2 YFSETQ. The V end lost 1 base, the J end lost 5 bases, and 13 bases lay between the germline ends. CDR3 nucleotides: TGCGCCAGCAGCTTGAGCCAGGGGTGGGACGAGCAGTACTTC. Translated, it gives CASSLSQGWDEQYF.

In DNA form, the CDR3 reads TGTGCCAGCAGCACAGGGGGCTGGAACACTGAAGCTTTCTTT. Its protein is CASSTGGWNTEAFF. This chain links TRBV14 with TRBJ1-1; 9 bases are shared with TRBD1. V trimming: 5 bases; J trimming: 1 base; junction bases outside the gene matches: 2. Germline V gene sequence: CDR1 SGHDN, CDR2 FVKESK. The CDR3 runs to 14 residues.

The chain uses TRBV7-9 and TRBJ2-7; the D gene is possibly TRBD2 (6 bases). Germline CDR1 and CDR2: SEHNR and FQNEAQ (reference sequence). The CDR3 loop spans 14 amino acids. V lost 0 bases, J lost 3 bases, and 9 bases lay in between. CDR3 sequence: CASSLAGGSYEQYF. The DNA for the CDR3 is TGTGCCAGCAGCTTAGCGGGAGGAAGCTACGAGCAGTACTTC.

V usage is TRBV27 and J usage is TRBJ1-2; a weak D match, TRBD1 (6 bases). Between the trimmed V and J ends, which lost 4 bases and 1 base, there was a span of 19 bases. The CDR3 is made up of 17 amino acids. Germline V gene sequence: CDR1 MNHEY, CDR2 SMNVEV (reference sequence). The CDR3 DNA reads as TGTGCCAGCAGTTCCACGATCGGACGGGACAATAACTATGGCTACACCTTC. Translated, it gives CASSSTIGRDNNYGYTF.

The chain uses TRBV10-3 and TRBJ1-2; D possibly corresponds to TRBD1 (5 bases). V shed 4 bases and J shed 3 bases, with 9 bases lying between them. Germline V gene lookup returns CDR1 ENHRY and CDR2 SYGVKD. This CDR3 is 13 amino acids long. The CDR3 is CAISVQGDYGYTF. The CDR3 nucleotides read TGTGCCATCAGTGTGCAAGGGGACTATGGCTACACCTTC.

V is TRBV11-2 and J is TRBJ1-4, with 8 bases that match TRBD1. Germline CDR1 SGHAT, CDR2 FQNNGV. There are 15 residues in the CDR3. Trimming at V came to 3 bases and at J to 7 bases, leaving 7 bases not matched to a gene. The CDR3 is CASSFITGGREKLFF. The CDR3 nucleotides read TGTGCCAGCAGCTTCATAACAGGGGGTCGTGAAAAACTGTTTTTT.

The rearrangement links TRBV6-6 to TRBJ1-2; D is perhaps TRBD1 (6 bases). The CDR3 length is 11 residues. Per germline, CDR1 MNHNY and CDR2 SVGAGI (reference sequence). Trimming left V 5 bases short and J 11 bases short, with 12 bases between. The DNA for the CDR3 is TGTGCCAGCAGTGTAAACAGGGAGTACACCTTC. Its protein is CASSVNREYTF.

This clone has more than one count but fewer than ten. The chain carries TRBV7-8 and TRBJ1-1, with no clear D. The CDR3 loop spans 16 amino acids. V lost 1 base and J 0 bases, leaving 12 bases between the germline ends. Germline V lookup: CDR1 SGHVS, CDR2 FQNEAQ. CDR3 region: CASSLGRFLMNTEAFF. The CDR3 coding sequence is TGTGCCAGCAGCTTAGGCAGGTTCTTAATGAACACTGAAGCTTTCTTT. Combining the CDR3 with reference TRBV7-8 and TRBJ1-1 gives the whole variable domain GAGVSQSPRYKVAKRGQDVALRCDPISGHVSLFWYQQALGQGPEFLTYFQNEAQLDKSGLPSDRFFAERPEGSVSTLKIQRTQQEDSAVYLCASSLGRFLMNTEAFFGQGTRLTVV.

Regarding this clone: Germline and junction disagree at one end, which may indicate a read error. This chain connects TRBV7-7 to TRBJ2-7; 14 bases fit TRBD2. Germline lookup yields CDR1 SSHAT and CDR2 FNYEAQ (reference sequence). The CDR3 contains 13 residues. CDR3: CASSLGLAGETYF. The CDR3 nucleotides read TGTGCTAGCAGCTTGGGACTAGCGGGAGAAACGTACTTC. Full variable domain (rest looked up from reference TRBV7-7 and TRBJ2-7): GAGVSQSPRYKVTKRGQDVTLRCDPISSHATLYWYQQALGQGPEFLTYFNYEAQPDKSGLPSDRFSAERPEGSISTLTIQRTEQRDSAMYRCASSLGLAGETYFGPGTRLTVT.

The V and J genes are TRBV6-6 and TRBJ2-1; D is unresolved. The CDR3 sequence is 16 residues long. Trimming took off 0 bases at V and 6 bases at J, with 15 bases between the two ends. Germline V gives CDR1 MNHNY, CDR2 SVGAGI (reference sequence). The CDR3: CASSYSHKVLANEQFF. Written as DNA, the CDR3 is TGTGCCAGCAGTTACTCGCACAAAGTGCTGGCCAATGAGCAGTTCTTC.

This chain joins TRBV7-2 and TRBJ1-1; D ambiguous. Trimming removed 5 bases at V and 1 base at J, with 14 bases between. The CDR3 totals 15 residues. Looked up from germline, CDR1 is SGHTA and CDR2 is FQGNSA. Here the CDR3 reads CASSVREGRNTEAFF. In DNA, the CDR3 is TGTGCCAGCAGCGTAAGAGAGGGTCGGAACACTGAAGCTTTCTTT.

The chain recombines TRBV2 with TRBJ1-5; D might be TRBD1 (6 bases). V lost 5 bases, J lost 1 base, and 12 bases lay in between. Looked up from germline, CDR1 is SNHLY and CDR2 is FYNNEI. This CDR3 comprises 15 residues. Here the CDR3 reads CASSHRVSSNQPQHF. DNA for the CDR3: TGTGCCAGCAGTCACAGGGTGAGCAGCAATCAGCCCCAGCATTTT. Full variable domain (remainder filled in from reference TRBV2 and TRBJ1-5): EPEVTQTPSHQVTQMGQEVILRCVPISNHLYFYWYRQILGQKVEFLVSFYNNEISEKSEIFDDQFSVERPDGSNFTLKIRSTKLEDSAMYFCASSHRVSSNQPQHFGDGTRLSIL.

The rearrangement uses TRBV11-1 and TRBJ2-4, with 8 bases identical to TRBD1. The germline V gene has CDR1 SGHAT and CDR2 FQDESV (reference sequence). The CDR3 loop spans 15 amino acids. The V and J ends lost 0 bases and 8 bases, in that order; junction bases with no gene match: 6. The CDR3 is CASSLANRGVDIQYF. CDR3 coding DNA: TGTGCCAGCAGCTTAGCGAACAGGGGGGTAGACATTCAGTACTTC. Drawing the rest from reference TRBV11-1 and TRBJ2-4, the complete variable domain is EAEVAQSPRYKITEKSQAVAFWCDPISGHATLYWYRQILGQGPELLVQFQDESVVDDSQLPKDRFSAERLKGVDSTLKIQPAELGDSAMYLCASSLANRGVDIQYFGAGTRLSVL.

The chain combines TRBV28 with TRBJ2-5, with D perhaps matching TRBD2 (6 bases). V lost 4 bases and J 5 bases, leaving 17 bases between the germline ends. The CDR3 sequence is 15 residues long. Germline CDR1 is MDHEN and CDR2 is SYDVKM. CDR3 nucleotide sequence: TGTGCCAGCAGTTCCCCTGGAGGGAGTCAGGAGACCCAGTACTTC. Amino acid sequence: CASSSPGGSQETQYF. The full variable domain, rest sourced from reference TRBV28 and TRBJ2-5, is DVKVTQSSRYLVKRTGEKVFLECVQDMDHENMFWYRQDPGLGLRLIYFSYDVKMKEKGDIPEGYSVSREKKERFSLILESASTNQTSMYLCASSSPGGSQETQYFGPGTRLLVL.

In the case of this clone: Other DNA sequences in the same sample also yield this CDR3. This chain uses TRBV5-4 with TRBJ1-4; weak D call: TRBD1 (5 bases). This CDR3 region has 13 residues. Germline CDR1 reads SGHNT; CDR2 reads YYREEE (reference sequence). Trimming shortened V by 5 bases and J by 4 bases, and 9 bases separated the two germline ends. CDR3 in DNA: TGTGCCAGCAGTTCGGGGGATAATGAAAAACTGTTTTTT. Amino acid sequence: CASSSGDNEKLFF.

The rearrangement links TRBV7-2 to TRBJ2-3; D is uncertain. Deletions cut 2 bases from V and 2 bases from J, with 11 bases between. The CDR3 loop spans 15 amino acids. Germline values: CDR1 SGHTA, CDR2 FQGNSA. CDR3 DNA sequence: TGTGCCAGCAGCTTAATCAGCGCATCCACAGATACGCAGTATTTT. Translation gives CASSLISASTDTQYF.

In this sample, this clone turned up once. This chain joins TRBV28 and TRBJ2-1, with TRBD1 as a possible D gene (5 bases). In germline, CDR1 is MDHEN, CDR2 SYDVKM. With 7 bases removed from V and 7 bases from J, the gap between germline ends came to 17 bases. This CDR3 has 14 amino acids. The CDR3 is CASTISGALNEQFF. The CDR3 region has the DNA TGTGCCAGCACCATTTCTGGGGCCCTTAATGAGCAGTTCTTC.

The chain is built from TRBV5-1 and TRBJ2-1, with 12 bases fitting TRBD2. Germline CDR1 is SGHRS and CDR2 is YFSETQ. V lost 2 bases to trimming and J lost 9 bases; unmatched junction nucleotides: 9. The CDR3 runs to 16 residues. The DNA of the CDR3 is TGCGCCAGCAGCTTCGGGACTAGCGGGCTCGGGGGTGAGCAGTTCTTC. Translating it yields CASSFGTSGLGGEQFF.

This clone was observed a handful of times. The chain has TRBV10-2 and TRBJ1-2; D possibly corresponds to TRBD1 (5 bases). The V and J ends lost 7 bases and 2 bases respectively, with 14 bases between them. Per germline, CDR1 WSHSY and CDR2 SAAADI. CDR3 length: 14 residues. CDR3 sequence: CASIQGRANYGYTF. Written as DNA, the CDR3 is TGCGCCAGCATCCAGGGTAGGGCAAACTATGGCTACACCTTC.

The chain links TRBV7-2 to TRBJ1-1; 10 bases are shared with TRBD1. CDR3 length: 16 amino acids. Looked up from germline, CDR1 is SGHTA and CDR2 is FQGNSA. V lost 5 bases, J lost 5 bases, and 11 bases stayed unmatched. CDR3 coding DNA: TGTGCCAGCAGCGCTCTTTCCCGGGACAGGGGAACTGAAGCTTTCTTT. Its protein product is CASSALSRDRGTEAFF. The full variable domain, completed using reference TRBV7-2 and TRBJ1-1, is GAGVSQSPSNKVTEKGKDVELRCDPISGHTALYWYRQSLGQGLEFLIYFQGNSAPDKSGLPSDRFSAERTGGSVSTLTIQRTQQEDSAVYLCASSALSRDRGTEAFFGQGTRLTVV.

This chain links TRBV7-8 with TRBJ2-7, with D possibly matching TRBD2 (6 bases). V gave up 4 bases and J gave up 6 bases, with 16 bases separating them. Germline V gene sequence: CDR1 SGHVS, CDR2 FQNEAQ. The CDR3 consists of 14 residues. The CDR3 coding sequence is TGTGCCAGCAGCTGGGAGACTAGTAAAGCCGAGCAGTACTTC. Translated: CASSWETSKAEQYF.

The V gene is TRBV25-1, the J gene TRBJ1-1; 11 bases agree with TRBD1. Per the germline V gene, CDR1 is MGHDK and CDR2 is SYGVNS. The CDR3 is 18 amino acids. Trimming took 3 bases from V and 0 from J; bases not matched to a gene: 9. The CDR3 DNA reads TGTGCCAGCAGTGATCCCCCCGGGACAGGGGGGATGAACACTGAAGCTTTCTTT. It yields the protein CASSDPPGTGGMNTEAFF.

The J gene is TRBJ1-2, the V gene TRBV7-3, with 8 positions matching TRBD1. Trimming took 2 bases from V and 8 from J; bases not matched to a gene: 4. Per the germline V gene, CDR1 is SGHTA and CDR2 is FQGTGA. The CDR3 is made up of 13 amino acids. As DNA, the CDR3 is TGTGCCAGCAGCTTAGGTCAGGGGGCCGGCTACACCTTC. Translating gives CASSLGQGAGYTF.

The chain combines TRBV7-2 with TRBJ1-6; possible D gene TRBD1, 5 bases. CDR1 SGHTA and CDR2 FQGNSA come from the germline V gene. CDR3 length: 14 amino acids. Trimming cost V 5 bases and J 4 bases, with 9 bases left between them. The CDR3 sequence: CASSPGLYNSPLHF. The CDR3, as DNA: TGTGCCAGCAGCCCGGGACTTTATAATTCACCCCTCCACTTT.

The rearrangement uses TRBV28 and TRBJ2-3; 7 nucleotides match TRBD1. V lost 1 base, J lost 5 bases, and 12 bases stayed unmatched. Germline V gene sequence: CDR1 MDHEN, CDR2 SYDVKM. The CDR3 totals 17 residues. As DNA, the CDR3 is TGTGCCAGCAGTTTATCGTACAGGGGCGAGGTTCGAGATACGCAGTATTTT. It translates to CASSLSYRGEVRDTQYF.